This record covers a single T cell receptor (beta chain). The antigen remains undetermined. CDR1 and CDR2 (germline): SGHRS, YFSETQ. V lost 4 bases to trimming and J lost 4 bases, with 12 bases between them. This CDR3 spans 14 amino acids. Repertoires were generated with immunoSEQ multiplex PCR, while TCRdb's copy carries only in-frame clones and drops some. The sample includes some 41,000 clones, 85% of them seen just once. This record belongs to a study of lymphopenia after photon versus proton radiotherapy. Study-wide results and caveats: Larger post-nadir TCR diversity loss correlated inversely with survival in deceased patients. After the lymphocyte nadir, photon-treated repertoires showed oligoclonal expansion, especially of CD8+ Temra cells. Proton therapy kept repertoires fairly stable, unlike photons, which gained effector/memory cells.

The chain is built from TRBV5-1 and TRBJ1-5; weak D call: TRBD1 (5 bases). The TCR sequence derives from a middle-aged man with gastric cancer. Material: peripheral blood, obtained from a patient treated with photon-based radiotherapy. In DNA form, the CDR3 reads TGCGCCAGCAGCCCAGGGCCGATGAATCAGCCCCAGCATTTT. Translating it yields CASSPGPMNQPQHF.